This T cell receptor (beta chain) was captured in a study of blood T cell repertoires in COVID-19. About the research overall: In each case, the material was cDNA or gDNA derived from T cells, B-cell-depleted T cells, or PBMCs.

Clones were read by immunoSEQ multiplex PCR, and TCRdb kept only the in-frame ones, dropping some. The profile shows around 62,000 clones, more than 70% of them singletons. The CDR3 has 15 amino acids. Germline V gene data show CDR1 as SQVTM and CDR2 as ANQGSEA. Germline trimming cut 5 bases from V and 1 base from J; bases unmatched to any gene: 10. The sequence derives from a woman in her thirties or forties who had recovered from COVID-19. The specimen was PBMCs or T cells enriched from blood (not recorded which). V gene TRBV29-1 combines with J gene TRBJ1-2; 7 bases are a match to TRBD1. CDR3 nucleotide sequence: TGCAGCGTTCTCCCTAGACAGGGACTTAACTATGGCTACACCTTC. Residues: CSVLPRQGLNYGYTF.